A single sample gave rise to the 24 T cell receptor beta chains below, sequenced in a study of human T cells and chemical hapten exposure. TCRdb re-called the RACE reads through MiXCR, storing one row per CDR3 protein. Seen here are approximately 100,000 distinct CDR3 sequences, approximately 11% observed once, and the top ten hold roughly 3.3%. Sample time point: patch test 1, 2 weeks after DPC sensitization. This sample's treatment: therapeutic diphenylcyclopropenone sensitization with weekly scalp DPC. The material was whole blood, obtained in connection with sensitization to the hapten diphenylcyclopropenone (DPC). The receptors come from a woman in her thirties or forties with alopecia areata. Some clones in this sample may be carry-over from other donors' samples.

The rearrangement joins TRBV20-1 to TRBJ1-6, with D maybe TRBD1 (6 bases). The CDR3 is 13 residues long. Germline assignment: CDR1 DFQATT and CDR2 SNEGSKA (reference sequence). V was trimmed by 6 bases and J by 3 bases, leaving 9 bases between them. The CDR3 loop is CSARTDYNSPLHF. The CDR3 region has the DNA TGCAGTGCCAGGACAGACTATAATTCACCCCTCCACTTT.

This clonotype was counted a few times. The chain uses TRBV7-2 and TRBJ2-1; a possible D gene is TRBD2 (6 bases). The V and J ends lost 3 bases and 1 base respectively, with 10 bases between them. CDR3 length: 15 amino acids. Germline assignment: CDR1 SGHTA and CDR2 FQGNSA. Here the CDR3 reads CASSFSGPSYNEQFF. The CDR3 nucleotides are TGTGCCAGCAGCTTTAGCGGACCATCCTACAATGAGCAGTTCTTC.

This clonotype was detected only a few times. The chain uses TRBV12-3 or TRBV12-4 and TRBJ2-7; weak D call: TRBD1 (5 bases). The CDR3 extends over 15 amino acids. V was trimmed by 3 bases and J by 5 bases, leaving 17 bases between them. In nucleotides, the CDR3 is TGTGCCAGCAGTTTTTGGTCCAGGGTCGACGACGAGCAGTACTTC. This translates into CASSFWSRVDDEQYF.

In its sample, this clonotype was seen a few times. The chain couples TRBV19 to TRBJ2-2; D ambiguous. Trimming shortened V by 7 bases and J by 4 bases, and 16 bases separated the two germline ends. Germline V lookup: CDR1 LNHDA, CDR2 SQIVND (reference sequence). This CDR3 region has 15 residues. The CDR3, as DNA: TGTGCCAGTACCCCACGGTTGTTTGGCACCGGGGAGCTGTTTTTT. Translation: CASTPRLFGTGELFF.

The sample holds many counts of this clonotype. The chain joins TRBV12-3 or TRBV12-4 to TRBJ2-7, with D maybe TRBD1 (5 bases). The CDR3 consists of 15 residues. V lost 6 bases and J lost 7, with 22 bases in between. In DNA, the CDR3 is TGTGCCAGCAGCCCCCAAGGGGCGAACCGCCGGGAGCAGTACTTC. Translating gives CASSPQGANRREQYF.

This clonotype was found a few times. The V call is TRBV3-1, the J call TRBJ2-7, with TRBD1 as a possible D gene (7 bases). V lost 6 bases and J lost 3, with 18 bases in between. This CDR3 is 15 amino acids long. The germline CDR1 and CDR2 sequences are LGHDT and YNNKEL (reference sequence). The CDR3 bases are TGTGCCAGCAGTGGCGGGACAGTCGTTTACTACGAGCAGTACTTC. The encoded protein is CASSGGTVVYYEQYF.

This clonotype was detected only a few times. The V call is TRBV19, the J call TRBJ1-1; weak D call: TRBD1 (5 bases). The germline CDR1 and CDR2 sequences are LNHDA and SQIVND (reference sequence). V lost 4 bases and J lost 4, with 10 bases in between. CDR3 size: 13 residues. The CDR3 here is CASSTAGTTEAFF. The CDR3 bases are TGTGCCAGTAGTACGGCGGGGACCACTGAAGCTTTCTTT.

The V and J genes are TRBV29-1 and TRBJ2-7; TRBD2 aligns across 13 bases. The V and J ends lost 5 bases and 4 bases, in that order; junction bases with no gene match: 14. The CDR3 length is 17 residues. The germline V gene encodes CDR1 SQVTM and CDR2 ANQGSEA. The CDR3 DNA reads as TGCAGCGTTAAACTGACTAGCGGGAGGCCCTTAGGATACGAGCAGTACTTC. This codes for CSVKLTSGRPLGYEQYF.

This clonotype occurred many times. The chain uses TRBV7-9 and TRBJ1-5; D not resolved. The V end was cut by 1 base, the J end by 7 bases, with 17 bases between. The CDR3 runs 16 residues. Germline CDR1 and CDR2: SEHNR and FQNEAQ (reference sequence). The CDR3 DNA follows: TGTGCCAGCAGCTTAGATCTGGCAGGTCGGGAACAGCCCCAGCATTTT. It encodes CASSLDLAGREQPQHF.

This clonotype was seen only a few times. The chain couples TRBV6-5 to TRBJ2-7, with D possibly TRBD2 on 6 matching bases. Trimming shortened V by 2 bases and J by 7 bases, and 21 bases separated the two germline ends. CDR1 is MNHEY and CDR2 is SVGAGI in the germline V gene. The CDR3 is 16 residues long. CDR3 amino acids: CASSYGGPGVGVEQYF. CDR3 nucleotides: TGTGCCAGCAGTTACGGAGGCCCGGGGGTGGGTGTGGAGCAGTACTTC.

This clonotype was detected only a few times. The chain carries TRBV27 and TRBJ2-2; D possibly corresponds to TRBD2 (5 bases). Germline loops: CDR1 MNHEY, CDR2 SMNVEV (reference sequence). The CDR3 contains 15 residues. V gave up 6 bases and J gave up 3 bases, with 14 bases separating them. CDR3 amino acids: CASRGFLGDTGELFF. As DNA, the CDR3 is TGTGCCAGCAGGGGTTTTCTCGGGGACACCGGGGAGCTGTTTTTT.

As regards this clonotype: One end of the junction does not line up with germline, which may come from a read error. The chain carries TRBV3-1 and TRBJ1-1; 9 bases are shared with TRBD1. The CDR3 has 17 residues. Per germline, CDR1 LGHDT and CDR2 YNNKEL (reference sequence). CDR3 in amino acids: CTSSQGGTGRMNTEAFF. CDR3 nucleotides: TGTACCAGCAGCCAAGGGGGGACAGGGAGAATGAACACTGAAGCTTTCTTT.

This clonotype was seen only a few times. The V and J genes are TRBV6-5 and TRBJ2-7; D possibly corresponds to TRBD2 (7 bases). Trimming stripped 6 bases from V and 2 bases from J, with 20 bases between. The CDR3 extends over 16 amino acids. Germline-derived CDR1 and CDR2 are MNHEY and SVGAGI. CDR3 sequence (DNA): TGTGCCAGCAGGGGGAGGGGGAGCCAAAATACCTACGAGCAGTACTTC. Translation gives CASRGRGSQNTYEQYF.

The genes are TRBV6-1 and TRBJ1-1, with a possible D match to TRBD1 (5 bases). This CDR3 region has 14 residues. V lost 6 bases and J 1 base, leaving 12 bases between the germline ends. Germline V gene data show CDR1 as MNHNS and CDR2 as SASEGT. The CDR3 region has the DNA TGTGCCAGCAGCGAGGACACTTCGAACACTGAAGCTTTCTTT. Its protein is CASSEDTSNTEAFF.

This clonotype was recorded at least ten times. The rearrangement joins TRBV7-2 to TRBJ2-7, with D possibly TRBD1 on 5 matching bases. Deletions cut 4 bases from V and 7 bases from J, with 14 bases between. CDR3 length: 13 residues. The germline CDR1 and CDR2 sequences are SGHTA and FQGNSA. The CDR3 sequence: CASSSTRQWEQYF. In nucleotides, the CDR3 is TGTGCCAGCAGCTCCACTCGACAGTGGGAGCAGTACTTC.

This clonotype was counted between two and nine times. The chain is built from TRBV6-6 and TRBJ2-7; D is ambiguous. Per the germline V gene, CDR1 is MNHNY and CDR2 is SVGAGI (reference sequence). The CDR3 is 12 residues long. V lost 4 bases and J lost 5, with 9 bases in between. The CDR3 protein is CASSSSKDEQYF. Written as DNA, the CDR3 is TGTGCCAGCAGTTCCTCGAAGGACGAGCAGTACTTC.

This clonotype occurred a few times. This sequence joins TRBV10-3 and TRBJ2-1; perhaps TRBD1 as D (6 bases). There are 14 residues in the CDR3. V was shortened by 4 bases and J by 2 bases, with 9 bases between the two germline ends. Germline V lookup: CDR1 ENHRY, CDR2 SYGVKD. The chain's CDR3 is CAISGRGTYNEQFF. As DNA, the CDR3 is TGTGCCATCAGTGGCAGGGGTACCTACAATGAGCAGTTCTTC.

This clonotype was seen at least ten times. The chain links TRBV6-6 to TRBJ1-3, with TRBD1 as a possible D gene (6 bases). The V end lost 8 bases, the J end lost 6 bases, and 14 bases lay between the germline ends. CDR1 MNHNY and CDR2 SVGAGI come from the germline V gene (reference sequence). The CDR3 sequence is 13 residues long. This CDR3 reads CASAQGQLNTIYF. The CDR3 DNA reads TGTGCCAGCGCCCAAGGACAGCTAAACACCATATATTTT.

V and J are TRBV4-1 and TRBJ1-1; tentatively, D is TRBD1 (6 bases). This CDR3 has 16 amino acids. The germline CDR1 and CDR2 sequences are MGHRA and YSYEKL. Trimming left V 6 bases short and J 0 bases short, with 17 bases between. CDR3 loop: CASSRSGEGMNTEAFF. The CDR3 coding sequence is TGCGCCAGCAGTCGTTCAGGGGAGGGGATGAACACTGAAGCTTTCTTT.

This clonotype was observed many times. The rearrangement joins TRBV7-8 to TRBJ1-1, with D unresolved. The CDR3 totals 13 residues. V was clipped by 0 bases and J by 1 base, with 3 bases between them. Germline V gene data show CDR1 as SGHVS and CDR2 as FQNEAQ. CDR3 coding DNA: TGTGCCAGCAGCTTAGCCCAGAACACTGAAGCTTTCTTT. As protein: CASSLAQNTEAFF. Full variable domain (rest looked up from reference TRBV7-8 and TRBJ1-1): GAGVSQSPRYKVAKRGQDVALRCDPISGHVSLFWYQQALGQGPEFLTYFQNEAQLDKSGLPSDRFFAERPEGSVSTLKIQRTQQEDSAVYLCASSLAQNTEAFFGQGTRLTVV.

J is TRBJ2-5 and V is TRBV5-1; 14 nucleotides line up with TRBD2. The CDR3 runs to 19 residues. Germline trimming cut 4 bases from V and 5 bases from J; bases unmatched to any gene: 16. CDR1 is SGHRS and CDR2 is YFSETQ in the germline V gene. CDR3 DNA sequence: TGCGCCAGCAGCATAGGACTAGCGGGGGGACCCCCTCGTATGGAGACCCAGTACTTC. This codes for CASSIGLAGGPPRMETQYF.

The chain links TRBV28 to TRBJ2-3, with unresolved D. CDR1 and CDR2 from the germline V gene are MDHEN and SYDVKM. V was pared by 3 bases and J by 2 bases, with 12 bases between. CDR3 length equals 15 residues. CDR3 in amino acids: CASSFSHPNTDTQYF. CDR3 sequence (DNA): TGTGCCAGCAGTTTCTCCCACCCTAACACAGATACGCAGTATTTT.

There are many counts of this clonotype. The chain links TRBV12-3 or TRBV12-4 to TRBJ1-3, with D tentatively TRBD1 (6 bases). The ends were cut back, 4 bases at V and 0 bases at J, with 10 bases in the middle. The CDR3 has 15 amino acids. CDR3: CASSSRDNSGNTIYF. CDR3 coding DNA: TGTGCCAGCAGTTCTAGGGACAACTCTGGAAACACCATATATTTT.

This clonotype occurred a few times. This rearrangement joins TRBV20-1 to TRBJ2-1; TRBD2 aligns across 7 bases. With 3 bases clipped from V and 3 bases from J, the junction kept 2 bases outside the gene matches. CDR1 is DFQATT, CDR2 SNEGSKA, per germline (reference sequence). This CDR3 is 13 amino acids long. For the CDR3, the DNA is TGCAGTGCTAGCGGACTAGGCTACAATGAGCAGTTCTTC. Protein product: CSASGLGYNEQFF.